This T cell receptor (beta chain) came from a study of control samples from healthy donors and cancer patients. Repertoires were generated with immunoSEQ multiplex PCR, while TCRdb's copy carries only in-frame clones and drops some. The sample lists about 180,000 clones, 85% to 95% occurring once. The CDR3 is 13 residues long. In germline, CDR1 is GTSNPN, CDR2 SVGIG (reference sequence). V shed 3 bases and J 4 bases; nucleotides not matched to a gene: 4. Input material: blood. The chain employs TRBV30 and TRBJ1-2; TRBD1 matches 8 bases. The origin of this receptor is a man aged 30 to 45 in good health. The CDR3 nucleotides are TGTGCCTGGAGCGATGACAGGGGCTATGGCTACACCTTC. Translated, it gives CAWSDDRGYGYTF. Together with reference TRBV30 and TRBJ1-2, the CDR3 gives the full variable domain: SQTIHQWPATLVQPVGSPLSLECTVEGTSNPNLYWYRQAAGRGLQLLFYSVGIGQISSEVPQNLSASRPQDRQFILSSKKLLLSDSGFYLCAWSDDRGYGYTFGSGTRLTVV.